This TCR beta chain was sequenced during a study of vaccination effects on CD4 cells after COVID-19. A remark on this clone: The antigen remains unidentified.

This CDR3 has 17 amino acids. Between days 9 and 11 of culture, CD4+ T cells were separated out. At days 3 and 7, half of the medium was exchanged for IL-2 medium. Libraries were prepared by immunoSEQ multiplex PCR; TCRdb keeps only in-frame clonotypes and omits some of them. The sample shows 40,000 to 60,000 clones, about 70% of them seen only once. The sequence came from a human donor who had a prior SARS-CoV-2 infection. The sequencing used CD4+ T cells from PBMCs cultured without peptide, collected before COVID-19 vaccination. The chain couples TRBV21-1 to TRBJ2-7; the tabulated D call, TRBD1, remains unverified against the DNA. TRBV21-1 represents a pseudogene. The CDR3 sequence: CASSALGQGFFPYEQYF. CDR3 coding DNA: TGTGCCAGCAGCGCCCTAGGACAGGGGTTCTTCCCCTACGAGCAGTACTTC.